The clone carrying this TCR beta chain has a single count. Its target is not known. Assay used: immunoSEQ multiplex PCR; TCRdb lists only in-frame clones, some missing. Of hundreds of thousands of clones in the sample, about 90% were seen once. This entry belongs to a study of shared clonotypes between healthy human individuals. Points from the study as a whole: The represented genetic and exposure-history diversity was limited by the small number of donors.

Terminally differentiated effector memory CD45RA+ cells were left out of the naive CD8 fraction, which was CD45RO-negative and positively selected for CCR7. The germline gives CDR1 MGHRA, CDR2 YSYEKL. There are 13 residues in the CDR3. V was clipped by 0 bases and J by 7 bases, with 9 bases between them. Sequencing was performed on naive CD8+ T cells sorted from blood. The chain links TRBV4-1 to TRBJ1-2; D ambiguous. This clonotype was obtained from a man aged 25 to 40 in good health. The DNA for the CDR3 is TGCGCCAGCAGCCAAGAACTCGCGGGTGGCTACACCTTC. As protein: CASSQELAGGYTF.